This section outlines one TCR beta chain sequence together with its context. This receptor's antigen is unknown. No qualities accompany the bases; no much larger clone lies one base away. The data were taken from a study of shared clonotypes between healthy human individuals (dated by TCRdb to 2020 to 2022). In the study overall: The cohort comprised a couple of women and a few men aged 18 to 49 years. For each donor, three plates each were used for CD4 naive and CD4 memory, two plates were used for CD8 naive, and one plate was used for CD8 memory. To estimate repertoire size and how much clonotype sharing occurs between individuals, the study deeply sequenced the blood TCR repertoires of five healthy adults. To increase sequencing depth and limit assay-specific biases, different laboratories used diverse techniques to prepare libraries and sequence TCR repertoires. Per donor, leukapheresis produced somewhere between about 0.94 and 9 billion PBMCs. What the authors observed across the whole study: Pairwise subsampling indicated that sequencing depth was expected to affect the degree of clonotype sharing among donors. Because the study included only a small number of donors, the genetic and exposure-history diversity represented was limited. Sampling was restricted to blood, and TCR repertoires in tissues likely differ from the TCR repertoires found in blood. Larger estimated clonotype richness was generally found for naive subsets than for memory subsets. Compared with non-shared clonotypes, clonotypes shared by all four sorted-subset donors had higher generation probabilities. Rarefaction of sorted-subset datasets indicated incomplete sequencing despite the large sequencing depth. Roughly 5.2% of naive CD4, roughly 3.5% of naive CD8, roughly 2.4% of memory CD4, and about 0.4% of memory CD8 clonotypes were shared across a few donors.

Using the deep immunoSEQ assay, multiplex PCR amplified TCR CDR3 regions from genomic DNA. Extracted genomic DNA from each cell subset was spread evenly across all wells of several immunoSEQ 96-well plates, with each plate serving as a replicate. Each replicate PCR for sorted subsets received roughly 0.2 ug genomic DNA, equal to tens of thousands of T cell genomes. Purified libraries were quantified with a Qubit 3.0 fluorometer, sized on a Bioanalyzer 2100, and re-quantified with the KAPA Library Quantification kit. A separate single-read 150-cycle Illumina NextSeq 550 flow cell was used to sequence each immunoSEQ 96-well plate. Per the authors' processing: The immunoSEQ output contained only junctional sequences without quality scores, so filtering could not match that applied to full-length reads. To assign V/J genes and CDR3, sequences were annotated using PyIR, a Python wrapper for IgBLAST v1.9, with IMGT germline references. Reads were filtered out if the reads had weak V/J assignments (E-value above 1e-6), no CDR3, stop codons, out-of-frame junctions, or ambiguous translated residues. V3J clonotypes were defined by identical inferred V gene, J gene, and CDR3 amino acid sequence. Percentage overlap between repertoires was computed as shared unique clonotypes divided by the size of the smaller repertoire. Richness of each repertoire was evaluated using RTK rarefaction, the Chao1 estimator, and Recon v2.1 estimates of unobserved clonotypes. For all TCRbeta clonotypes obtained by the gDNA method from four donors, generation probabilities were computed with OLGA. Held by TCRdb, this immuneACCESS table contains in-frame sequences only and omits some clones. Under half of the omission traces to an unresolved V gene where checked; the cause of the rest is unknown. D and trimming come from the DNA, and the V and J calls and clone size come from that table. In all, the sample holds roughly 2.4 million clones, and approximately 96% of those were seen once. The ten largest clones add up to over 0.1% of the sample.

The CDR3 covers 15 residues, taking in both the cysteine and the phenylalanine. CDR3 DNA is the only sequence kept; it has 45 bases, read in frame from the first base. In the germline V gene, CDR1 corresponds to LGHNT and CDR2 to FRNRAP. V is pruned by 6 bases and J by 3 bases, leaving 5 bases of the junction without a gene match. Healthy HIV-negative adults with no recently reported acute infections or vaccinations were included as donors. Every donor was a Caucasian adult residing in Nashville, Tennessee, USA. CD4+ T cells were enriched through magnetic negative selection, after which naive cells were positively selected on CD45RA and the remaining negative fraction served as the memory subset. Blood was obtained by leukapheresis, after which PBMCs were separated by Ficoll-Histopaque density gradient centrifugation and cryopreserved in liquid nitrogen vapor phase. Purity and quantity of every magnetically sorted T cell population were checked by analytical flow cytometry. Genomic DNA was isolated from each sorted fraction and quantified by UV absorbance on a Nanodrop 2000c.

The sequenced sample consisted of naive CD4+ T cells sorted from blood. What the cell subset or site label conveys for this sample: CD45RA+ positively selected. The receptor was derived from a man between 18 and 29 years old in good health. The rearrangement combines TRBV12-5 with TRBJ2-5; 12 junctional bases match TRBD1. At the DNA level, the sequence is TGTGCTAGTGGACTGGGACAGGGGGCTGAAGAGACCCAGTACTTC. This codes for CASGLGQGAEETQYF.